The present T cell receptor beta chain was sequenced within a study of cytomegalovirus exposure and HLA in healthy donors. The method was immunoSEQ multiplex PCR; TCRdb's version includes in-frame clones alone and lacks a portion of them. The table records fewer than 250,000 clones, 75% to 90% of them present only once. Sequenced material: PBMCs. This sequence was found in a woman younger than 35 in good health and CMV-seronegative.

The CDR3 nucleotides are TGTGCCACCAGCAGAGATGTTCAGCGACTAGCGGGCTACGAGCAGTACTTC. This translates into CATSRDVQRLAGYEQYF. This chain uses TRBV15 with TRBJ2-7, with TRBD2 identical over 10 bases. With 0 bases clipped from V and 3 bases from J, the junction kept 8 bases outside the gene matches. The CDR3 is 17 amino acids. The V gene's germline CDR1 is LNHNV and CDR2 YYDKDF (reference sequence). The complete variable domain, with remaining parts taken from reference TRBV15 and TRBJ2-7, reads DAMVIQNPRYQVTQFGKPVTLSCSQTLNHNVMYWYQQKSSQAPKLLFHYYDKDFNNEADTPDNFQSRRPNTSFCFLDIRSPGLGDTAMYLCATSRDVQRLAGYEQYFGPGTRLTVT.